These 16 T cell receptor beta chains came from one sample sequenced in a study of OX40 agonist ivuxolimab in advanced cancers. Sequenced by immunoSEQ multiplex PCR; TCRdb stores in-frame clones only, minus some. The repertoire holds 82,000 or so clones, with approximately 90% as singletons. This specimen consisted of CD4+ or CD8+ T cells sorted from blood, obtained in a trial of the OX40 agonist ivuxolimab. The origin of the receptors is an adult with an advanced solid tumor such as melanoma, head and neck, liver or kidney cancer.

The CDR3 bases are TGTGCCAGCAGCTTGGGGGGTCTTAACGAGCAGTACTTC. Translating gives CASSLGGLNEQYF. The V gene is TRBV7-3, the J gene TRBJ2-7; D may be TRBD2 (6 bases). The CDR3 runs 13 residues. With 3 bases removed from V and 5 bases from J, the gap between germline ends came to 11 bases. Germline V gene sequence: CDR1 SGHTA, CDR2 FQGTGA. The variable domain in full, with the rest retrieved from reference TRBV7-3 and TRBJ2-7, is GAGVSQTPSNKVTEKGKYVELRCDPISGHTALYWYRQSLGQGPEFLIYFQGTGAADDSGLPNDRFFAVRPEGSVSTLKIQRTERGDSAVYLCASSLGGLNEQYFGPGTRLTVT.

The V and J genes are TRBV5-1 and TRBJ2-4, with D tentatively TRBD2 (5 bases). The CDR3 sequence is 15 residues long. The germline V and J ends were trimmed by 0 bases and 3 bases, with 10 bases remaining between them. Germline loops: CDR1 SGHRS, CDR2 YFSETQ. The CDR3 region is CASSLESGSKNIQYF. CDR3 DNA sequence: TGCGCCAGCAGCTTGGAGTCGGGAAGCAAAAACATTCAGTACTTC.

V gene TRBV9 combines with J gene TRBJ2-7; 9 nucleotides match TRBD1. CDR3 length: 15 amino acids. After removal of 4 bases from V and 2 bases from J, the junction contained 7 bases not matched to a gene. From germline, CDR1 is SGDLS and CDR2 YYNGEE. CDR3: CASSPIQGATYEQYF. The CDR3 DNA reads TGTGCCAGCAGCCCCATACAGGGGGCAACCTACGAGCAGTACTTC.

The count of this clone is one. V and J are TRBV9 and TRBJ1-1; possible D gene TRBD1, 6 bases. Trimming pared 4 bases from V and 1 base from J, leaving 14 bases between. The germline gives CDR1 SGDLS, CDR2 YYNGEE. The CDR3 is 15 residues long. The CDR3 sequence is CASSTQPGANTEAFF. In DNA, the CDR3 is TGTGCCAGCAGCACCCAACCGGGGGCGAACACTGAAGCTTTCTTT.

The J gene is TRBJ1-5, the V gene TRBV7-2; no clear D gene. Per the germline V gene, CDR1 is SGHTA and CDR2 is FQGNSA. The length of the CDR3 is 14 residues. Trimming shortened V by 2 bases and J by 1 base, and 6 bases separated the two germline ends. CDR3 residues: CASSLSESNQPQHF. As DNA, the CDR3 is TGTGCCAGCAGCTTATCCGAGAGCAATCAGCCCCAGCATTTT.

The J gene is TRBJ2-7, the V gene TRBV6-5; D possibly matches TRBD1 or TRBD2 (5 bases each). The CDR3 contains 14 residues. Trimming cost V 8 bases and J 3 bases, with 17 bases left between them. Germline loops: CDR1 MNHEY, CDR2 SVGAGI. CDR3 loop: CASSRGTQFYEQYF. CDR3 nucleotide sequence: TGTGCCAGCTCGAGGGGTACTCAATTCTACGAGCAGTACTTC.

The rearrangement joins TRBV18 to TRBJ2-5, with TRBD1 as a possible D gene (5 bases). V was trimmed by 2 bases and J by 1 base, leaving 8 bases between them. Germline V lookup: CDR1 KGHSH, CDR2 LQKENI. The CDR3 covers 14 residues. The CDR3 here is CASSPSRVQETQYF. The DNA of the CDR3 is TGTGCCAGCTCACCATCCAGGGTCCAAGAGACCCAGTACTTC.

The J gene is TRBJ1-5, the V gene TRBV30; 7 bases are shared with TRBD1. The CDR3 length is 14 residues. The V gene's germline CDR1 is GTSNPN and CDR2 SVGIG (reference sequence). V lost 1 base and J lost 4; bases outside the gene matches: 4. CDR3 nucleotide sequence: TGTGCCTGGAGTGCGGGACAGACGAATCAGCCCCAGCATTTT. As protein: CAWSAGQTNQPQHF.

The rearrangement joins TRBV19 to TRBJ2-2; D perhaps matches TRBD1 (6 bases). Per the germline V gene, CDR1 is LNHDA and CDR2 is SQIVND (reference sequence). V shed 6 bases and J shed 1 base, with 12 bases lying between them. The CDR3 is made up of 15 amino acids. The CDR3 region has the DNA TGTGCCAGTAGGGGGGCAGAGAAGAACACCGGGGAGCTGTTTTTT. Encoded protein: CASRGAEKNTGELFF. The entire variable domain, with the rest obtained from reference TRBV19 and TRBJ2-2, is as follows: DGGITQSPKYLFRKEGQNVTLSCEQNLNHDAMYWYRQDPGQGLRLIYYSQIVNDFQKGDIAEGYSVSREKKESFPLTVTSAQKNPTAFYLCASRGAEKNTGELFFGEGSRLTVL.

This chain connects TRBV5-3 to TRBJ2-1; 10 nucleotides align to TRBD1. TRBV5-3 is designated an ORF whose function remains uncertain. The CDR3 spans 17 residues. V trimming: 2 bases; J trimming: 7 bases; junction bases outside the gene matches: 12. CDR3 nucleotides: TGTGCCAGAAGCTTATTCGGGTTTGACAGGGGGCGAAATGAGCAGTTCTTC. This gives the protein CARSLFGFDRGRNEQFF.

The V gene is TRBV11-3, the J gene TRBJ2-3; the D is unclear. Trimming removed 5 bases at V and 4 bases at J, with 10 bases between. The CDR3 consists of 13 residues. Germline assignment: CDR1 SGHNT and CDR2 YENEEA. The CDR3 reads CASSKAPADTQYF. The CDR3 DNA follows: TGTGCCAGCAGCAAGGCCCCGGCAGATACGCAGTATTTT.

This clone was picked up one time. The chain has TRBV5-1 and TRBJ2-7; D gene unclear. The V gene's germline CDR1 is SGHRS and CDR2 YFSETQ. This CDR3 has 13 amino acids. Trimming took off 5 bases at V and 0 bases at J, with 9 bases between the two ends. The CDR3 DNA sequence: TGCGCCAGCAGAAGTGATAGCTCCTACGAGCAGTACTTC. Protein: CASRSDSSYEQYF.

V usage is TRBV28 and J usage is TRBJ1-3; no firm D call. Germline CDR1 is MDHEN and CDR2 is SYDVKM. This CDR3 contains 14 residues. V was cut by 2 bases and J by 5 bases, with 10 bases left in between. The CDR3 loop is CASSLEGLRNTIYF. Here the CDR3 DNA reads TGTGCCAGCAGTTTAGAGGGTTTGCGAAACACCATATATTTT.

This sequence joins TRBV7-8 and TRBJ2-1; TRBD1 matches 9 bases. Trimming cost V 5 bases and J 4 bases; bases outside gene matches: 12. From germline, CDR1 is SGHVS and CDR2 FQNEAQ. This CDR3 region has 17 residues. In DNA, the CDR3 is TGTGCCAGCAGCCTCATTACGGGACAGGGTATATACAATGAGCAGTTCTTC. Its protein is CASSLITGQGIYNEQFF.

The chain employs TRBV19 and TRBJ2-2; the D gene is possibly TRBD2 (5 bases). This CDR3 is 13 amino acids long. Germline CDR1 and CDR2: LNHDA and SQIVND (reference sequence). V dropped 4 bases and J dropped 6 bases, with 9 bases sitting between them. Here the CDR3 reads CASSKREPGELFF. The CDR3 coding sequence is TGTGCCAGTAGTAAGAGGGAGCCCGGGGAGCTGTTTTTT.

To note about this clone: The junction shows a germline mismatch at one end, possibly a read error. The chain carries TRBV7-7 and TRBJ2-2; D gene ambiguous. The CDR3 runs 14 residues. Looked up from germline, CDR1 is SSHAT and CDR2 is FNYEAQ (reference sequence). The CDR3 here is CASSRQPGTGELFF. In DNA form, the CDR3 reads TGTGCTAGCAGTAGGCAGCCGGGCACCGGGGAGCTGTTTTTT.